This TCR beta chain was sequenced for a study of blood T cell repertoires in COVID-19. Across the whole study: Spain, Italy and the United States supplied samples that represented acute and convalescent COVID-19. T cells, B-cell-depleted T cells, or PBMCs provided the cDNA or gDNA that served as material.

Exposed enrollees encountered a COVID-19 case at some point within 2 weeks before study entry. Clones were read by immunoSEQ multiplex PCR, and TCRdb kept only the in-frame ones, dropping some. The repertoire consists of 400,000 to 500,000 clones, with more than 70% occurring once and the leading ten covering 1.4%. The TCR sequence derives from a woman aged 18-35 years who had been exposed to COVID-19. Sequencing input: PBMCs or T cells enriched from blood (not recorded which).

CDR3 nucleotides: TGTGCCAGCAGTTCCCACGGGGGGGGCAATGAGCAGTTCTTC. The encoded protein is CASSSHGGGNEQFF. The chain couples TRBV27 to TRBJ2-1, with TRBD2 matching over 8 bases. The V and J ends lost 4 bases and 6 bases, in that order; junction bases with no gene match: 5. From germline, CDR1 is MNHEY and CDR2 SMNVEV (reference sequence). There are 14 residues in the CDR3.